The sequence of this T cell receptor beta chain was determined in a study of T cell repertoires in cytomegalovirus infection. TCRdb called the reads again in MiXCR, with one record for every CDR3 protein. This repertoire shows around 740,000 distinct CDR3 sequences, under 40% found once; its top ten account for 2.8%. The length of the CDR3 is 16 residues. Unmatched junction bases numbered 10, after V lost 4 bases and J lost 0 bases. Germline-derived CDR1 and CDR2 are DFQATT and SNEGSKA (reference sequence). The genes are TRBV20-1 and TRBJ2-7, with TRBD2 identical over 9 bases. The source of this sequence is a human donor in good health (CMV status not recorded). Some clones in this sample may be carry-over from other donors' samples. The sequencing input was PBMCs. CDR3 in amino acids: CSATSGGPLSSYEQYF. The CDR3 bases are TGCAGTGCTACCAGCGGGGGGCCCCTGAGCTCCTACGAGCAGTACTTC.